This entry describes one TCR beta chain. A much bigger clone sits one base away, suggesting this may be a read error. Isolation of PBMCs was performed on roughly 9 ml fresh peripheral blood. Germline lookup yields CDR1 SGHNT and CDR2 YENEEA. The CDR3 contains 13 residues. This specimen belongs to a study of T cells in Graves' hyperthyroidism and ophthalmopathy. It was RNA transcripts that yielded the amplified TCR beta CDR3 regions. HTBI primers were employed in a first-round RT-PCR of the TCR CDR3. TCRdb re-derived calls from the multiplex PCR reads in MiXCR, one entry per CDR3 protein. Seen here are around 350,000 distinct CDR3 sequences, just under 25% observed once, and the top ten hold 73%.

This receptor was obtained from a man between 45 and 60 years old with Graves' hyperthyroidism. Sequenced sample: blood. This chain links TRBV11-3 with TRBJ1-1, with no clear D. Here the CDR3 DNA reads TGTGCCAGCAGCTTAGTCCCTGGGCCTGAAGATTTCTTT. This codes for CASSLVPGPEDFF.